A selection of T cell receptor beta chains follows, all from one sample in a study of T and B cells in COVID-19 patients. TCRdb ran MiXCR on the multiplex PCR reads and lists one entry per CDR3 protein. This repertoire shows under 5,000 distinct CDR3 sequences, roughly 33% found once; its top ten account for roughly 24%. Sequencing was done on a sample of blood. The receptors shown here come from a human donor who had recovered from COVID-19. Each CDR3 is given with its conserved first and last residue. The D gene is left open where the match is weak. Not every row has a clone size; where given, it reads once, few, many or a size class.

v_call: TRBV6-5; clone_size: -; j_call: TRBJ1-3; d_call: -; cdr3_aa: CASTPTLGQIGNTIYF; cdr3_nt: TGTGCCAGCACTCCAACCCTCGGGCAGATTGGAAACACCATATATTTT
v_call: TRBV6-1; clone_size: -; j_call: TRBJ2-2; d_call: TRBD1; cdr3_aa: CASSVGTGGIGELFF; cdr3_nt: TGTGCCAGCAGTGTGGGGACAGGGGGCATTGGGGAGCTGTTTTTT
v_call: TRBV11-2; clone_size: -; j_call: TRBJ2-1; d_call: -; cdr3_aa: CASSLRGTSLYNEQFF; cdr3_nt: TGTGCCAGCAGCCTCCGGGGAACTAGCTTATACAATGAGCAGTTCTTC
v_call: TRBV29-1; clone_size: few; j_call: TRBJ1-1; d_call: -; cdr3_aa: CSVERGTGTEAFF; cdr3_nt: TGCAGCGTTGAGAGGGGGACGGGCACTGAAGCTTTCTTT
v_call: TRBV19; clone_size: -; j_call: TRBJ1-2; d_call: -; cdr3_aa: CASSILGERHGYTF; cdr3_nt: TGTGCCAGTAGTATTTTAGGGGAACGACATGGCTACACCTTC
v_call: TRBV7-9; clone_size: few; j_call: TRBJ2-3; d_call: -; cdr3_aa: CASSRGTDTQYF; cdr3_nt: TGTGCCAGCAGCCGAGGCACAGATACGCAGTATTTT
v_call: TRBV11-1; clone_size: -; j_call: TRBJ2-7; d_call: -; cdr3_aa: CASSQQQVGSEQYF; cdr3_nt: TGTGCCAGCAGCCAGCAGCAGGTGGGGAGCGAGCAGTACTTC
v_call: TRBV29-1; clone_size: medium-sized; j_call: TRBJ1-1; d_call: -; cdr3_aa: CSVEKAGVNTEAFF; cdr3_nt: TGCAGCGTTGAAAAGGCAGGGGTGAACACTGAAGCTTTCTTT
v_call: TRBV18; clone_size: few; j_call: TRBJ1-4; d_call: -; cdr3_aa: CASSPVATNEKLFF; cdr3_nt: TGTGCCAGCTCACCCGTAGCAACTAATGAAAAACTGTTTTTT
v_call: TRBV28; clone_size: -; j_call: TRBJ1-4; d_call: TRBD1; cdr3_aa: CASSFIGAGGVLREKLFF; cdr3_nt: TGTGCCAGCAGTTTCATCGGAGCAGGGGGCGTTTTAAGGGAAAAACTGTTTTTT
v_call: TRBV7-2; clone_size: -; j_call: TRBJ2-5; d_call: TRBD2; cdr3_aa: CASSLVPGLAGGSLSETQYF; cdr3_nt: TGTGCCAGCAGCTTAGTCCCGGGACTAGCGGGAGGATCGCTTTCGGAGACCCAGTACTTC
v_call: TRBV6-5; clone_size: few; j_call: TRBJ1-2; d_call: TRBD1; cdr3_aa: CASSLTGNGYTF; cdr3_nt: TGTGCCAGCAGTTTGACAGGGAATGGCTACACCTTC
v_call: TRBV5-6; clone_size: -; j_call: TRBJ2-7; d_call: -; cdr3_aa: CASSWNSGISYEQYF; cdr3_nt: TGTGCCAGCAGCTGGAATAGCGGTATCTCCTACGAGCAGTACTTC
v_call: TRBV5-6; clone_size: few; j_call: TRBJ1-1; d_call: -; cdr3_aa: CASSLSRGGTEAFF; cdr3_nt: TGTGCCAGCAGCTTGTCCAGGGGTGGGACTGAAGCTTTCTTT
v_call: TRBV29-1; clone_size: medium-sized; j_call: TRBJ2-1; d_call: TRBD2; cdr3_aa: CSVATGTTTNNEQFF; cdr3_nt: TGCAGCGTGGCGACCGGGACTACAACTAACAATGAGCAGTTCTTC
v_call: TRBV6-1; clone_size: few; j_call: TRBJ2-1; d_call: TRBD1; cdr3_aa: CASSGAGQGINEQFF; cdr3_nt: TGTGCCAGCAGTGGGGCAGGACAGGGCATCAATGAGCAGTTCTTC
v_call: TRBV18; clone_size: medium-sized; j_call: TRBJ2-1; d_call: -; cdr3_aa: CASTLTGNTYNEQFF; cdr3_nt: TGTGCCAGCACGCTGACAGGTAATACCTACAATGAGCAGTTCTTC
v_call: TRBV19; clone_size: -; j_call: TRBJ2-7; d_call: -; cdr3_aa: CVSGRGGGYEQYF; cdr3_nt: TGTGTTAGTGGAAGGGGAGGCGGCTACGAGCAGTACTTC
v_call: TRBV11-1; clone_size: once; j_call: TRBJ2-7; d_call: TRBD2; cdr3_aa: CASSPTSGSVYEQYF; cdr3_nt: TGTGCCAGCAGCCCTACTAGCGGGAGTGTATACGAGCAGTACTTC
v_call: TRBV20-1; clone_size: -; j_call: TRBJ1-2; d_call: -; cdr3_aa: CSAQMIGHNYGYTF; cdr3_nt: TGCAGTGCCCAAATGATCGGCCATAACTATGGCTACACCTTC
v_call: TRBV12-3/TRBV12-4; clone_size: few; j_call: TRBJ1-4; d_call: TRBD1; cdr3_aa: CASSLVQGVEKLFF; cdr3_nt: TGTGCCAGCAGTTTAGTCCAGGGGGTTGAAAAACTGTTTTTT
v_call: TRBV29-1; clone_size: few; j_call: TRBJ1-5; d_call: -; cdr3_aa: CSVVLDGSAQHF; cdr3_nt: TGCAGCGTTGTTCTAGACGGTTCAGCCCAGCATTTT
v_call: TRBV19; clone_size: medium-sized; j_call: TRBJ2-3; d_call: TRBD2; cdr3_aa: CASSIVSGRGSDTQYF; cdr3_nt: TGTGCCAGTAGTATTGTTTCCGGGAGGGGCTCAGATACGCAGTATTTT
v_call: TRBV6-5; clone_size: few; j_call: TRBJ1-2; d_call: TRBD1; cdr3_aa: CASSYLSGGGYTF; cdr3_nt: TGTGCCAGCAGTTACCTGTCAGGGGGGGGCTACACCTTC
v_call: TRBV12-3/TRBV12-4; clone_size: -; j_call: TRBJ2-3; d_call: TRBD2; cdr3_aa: CASSFGTSGSTDTQYF; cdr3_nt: TGTGCCAGCAGTTTCGGGACTAGCGGGAGCACAGATACGCAGTATTTT
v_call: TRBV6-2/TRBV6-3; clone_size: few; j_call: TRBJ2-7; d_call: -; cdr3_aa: CASSNQRLLKDEQYF; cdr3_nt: TGTGCCAGCAGCAACCAAAGACTTCTTAAGGACGAGCAGTACTTC
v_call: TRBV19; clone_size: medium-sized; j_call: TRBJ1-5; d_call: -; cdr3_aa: CASSGGQGGNQPQHF; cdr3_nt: TGTGCCAGCTCTGGGGGGCAGGGAGGCAATCAGCCCCAGCATTTT
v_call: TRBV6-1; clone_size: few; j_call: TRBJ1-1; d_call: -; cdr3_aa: CASSEGGRAEAFF; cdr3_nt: TGTGCCAGCAGTGAAGGGGGACGGGCTGAAGCTTTCTTT
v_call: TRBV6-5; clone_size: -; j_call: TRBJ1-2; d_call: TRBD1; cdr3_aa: CASSWTGSSYGYTF; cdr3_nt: TGTGCCAGCAGTTGGACAGGGTCGTCATATGGCTACACCTTC
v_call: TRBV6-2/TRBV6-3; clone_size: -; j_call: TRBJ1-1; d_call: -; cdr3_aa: CASSYTGRAVVFF; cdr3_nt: TGTGCCAGCAGTTATACAGGGAGAGCCGTTGTTTTCTTT
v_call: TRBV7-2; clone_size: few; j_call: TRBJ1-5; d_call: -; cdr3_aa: CASSSPGGGSNQPQHF; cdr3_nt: TGTGCCAGCAGCTCCCCGGGAGGGGGAAGCAATCAGCCCCAGCATTTT
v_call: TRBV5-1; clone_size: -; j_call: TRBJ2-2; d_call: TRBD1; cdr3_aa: CASSLGQGPGELFF; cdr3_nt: TGCGCCAGCAGCCTGGGACAGGGGCCCGGGGAGCTGTTTTTT
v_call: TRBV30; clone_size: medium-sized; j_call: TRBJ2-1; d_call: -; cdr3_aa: CAWSVRNEQFF; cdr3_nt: TGTGCCTGGAGTGTACGGAATGAGCAGTTCTTC
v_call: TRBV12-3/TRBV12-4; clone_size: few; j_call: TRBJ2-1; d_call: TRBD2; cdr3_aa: CASRGSGSLEQFF; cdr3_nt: TGTGCCAGCAGAGGTAGCGGGAGTCTTGAGCAGTTCTTC
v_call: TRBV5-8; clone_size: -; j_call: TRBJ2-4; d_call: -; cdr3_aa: CASSLGGGSAKNIQYF; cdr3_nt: TGTGCCAGCAGCTTGGGCGGAGGGTCAGCCAAAAACATTCAGTACTTC
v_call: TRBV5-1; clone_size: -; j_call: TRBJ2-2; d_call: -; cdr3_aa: CATQPTGNTGELFF; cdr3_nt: TGCGCCACCCAACCGACAGGGAACACCGGGGAGCTGTTTTTT
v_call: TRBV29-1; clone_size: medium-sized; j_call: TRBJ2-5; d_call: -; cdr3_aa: CSDKTGSLETQYF; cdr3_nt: TGCAGCGATAAGACAGGATCCCTCGAGACCCAGTACTTC